This T cell receptor beta chain stems from a study of chemoradiotherapy in HPV16-positive cancers. Using immunoSEQ multiplex PCR, the repertoire was profiled, and TCRdb retains in-frame clones only, with some absent. The profile shows 25,000 to 35,000 clones, roughly 80% of them singletons. The germline gives CDR1 SGHTA, CDR2 FQGNSA. The CDR3 runs to 15 residues. Trimming cost V 6 bases and J 8 bases; bases outside gene matches: 6. About this clone: The antigen is unknown.

Study results and caveats: In HPV16-positive patients, HPV-responsive T-cell expansion tracked better recurrence-free survival.

Repeated repertoire sampling spanned the course of chemoradiotherapy. This TCR came from a human donor with HPV-associated anogenital cancer. V gene TRBV7-2 combines with J gene TRBJ1-6, with 11 bases fitting TRBD1. Specimen: blood, collected from a patient who underwent chemoradiotherapy. The CDR3 DNA reads TGTGCCAGCAGTCGAGAGGGACAGGGGGATTCACCCCTCCACTTT. Translation: CASSREGQGDSPLHF.